These T cell receptor beta chains were read from a single sample in a study of CD8+ T cells in alopecia areata. Repertoires were generated with immunoSEQ multiplex PCR, while TCRdb's copy carries only in-frame clones and drops some. Of fewer than 250,000 clones in the sample, roughly three fifths were seen once. The sequencing used CD4+ T cells sorted from blood, collected between weeks 49 and 50, from a patient treated with tofacitinib. The receptors derive from a human donor with alopecia areata. The CDR3 runs from the conserved cysteine through the conserved F or W. Fields, in order: J gene, V gene, CDR3 protein.

>TRBJ1-5|TRBV25-1
CASSAGTAVNQPQHF
>TRBJ2-7|TRBV7-2
CASSLTASFSNEQYF
>TRBJ1-2|TRBV5-1
CASSGDSNYGYTF
>TRBJ1-1|TRBV29-1
CSVPQQNMNTEAFF
>TRBJ1-6|TRBV2
CASGSRTGNSPLHF
>TRBJ2-1|TRBV9
CASSGKIGLNEQFF
>TRBJ1-5|TRBV7-2
CASSSPGQGSQPQHF
>TRBJ2-3|TRBV25-1
CASSNGASTDTQYF
>TRBJ2-5|TRBV7-8
CASSPKTGQETQYF
>TRBJ2-6|TRBV11-2
CASSLQGAGANVLTF
>TRBJ2-7|TRBV10-3
CAISELRDGNEQYF
>TRBJ2-5|TRBV2
CASSSGLETQYF
>TRBJ1-5|TRBV6-6
CASSRDNNQPQHF
>TRBJ1-1|TRBV29-1
CSVVTLMGTEAFF
>TRBJ2-7|TRBV4-3
CASSRRLLAGGEQYF
>TRBJ1-3|TRBV30
CARDSGGNTIYF
>TRBJ1-1|TRBV29-1
CSVIQTNTEAFF
>TRBJ1-1|TRBV27
CASSPGQGVWHTEAFF
>TRBJ1-1|TRBV7-2
CASSVYRGGTEAFF
>TRBJ2-7|TRBV19
CASSMPGAYYEQYF
>TRBJ2-1|TRBV9
CASSFGQSYNEQFF
>TRBJ2-1|TRBV7-7
CASSPGQGAHEQFF
>TRBJ2-1|TRBV10-3
CAIGRTSGETEQFF
>TRBJ1-2|TRBV29-1
CSVAPGTTKEGYTF
>TRBJ1-1|TRBV7-2
CASSLSGFRTEAFF
>TRBJ2-4|TRBV30
CAYTGPGLAVGNIQYF
>TRBJ1-2|TRBV29-1
CSVGQGTDYGYTF
>TRBJ1-1|TRBV29-1
CSADSSVAEAFF
>TRBJ1-2|TRBV7-2
CASSSGQASGYGYTF
>TRBJ1-2|TRBV2
CASRGGGYGYTF
>TRBJ2-3|TRBV7-2
CASSLAERSTDTQYF
>TRBJ1-5|TRBV5-1
CASRPDTNQPQHF
>TRBJ2-2|TRBV27
CASSFVGSGDGLFF
>TRBJ1-5|TRBV27
CASSSNRGGNQPQHF
>TRBJ2-5|TRBV29-1
CSVAQGLETQYF
>TRBJ2-7|TRBV15
CATSSLGTGTDYEQYF
>TRBJ1-1|TRBV29-1
CSVGGLAEAFF
>TRBJ2-2|TRBV7-7
CASSPGRTVNTGELFF
>TRBJ2-3|TRBV4-2
CASSQVEGRTTDTQYF
>TRBJ1-3|TRBV29-1
CSAGQASGNTIYF
>TRBJ2-1|TRBV29-1
CSVHESRSNNEQFF
>TRBJ2-3|TRBV4-3
CASSQDRTGTDTQYF
>TRBJ1-4|TRBV5-1
CASSLTATNEKLFF
>TRBJ2-3|TRBV20-1
CSARDFGF
>TRBJ2-7|TRBV29-1
CSVGGAGGSYEQYF
>TRBJ1-6|TRBV6-6
CASSYSVGSPLHF